The 30 T cell receptor beta chains in this list originate from one sample, sequenced in a study of T-cell reconstitution after alpha-beta-depleted transplantation in children. Unique molecular identifiers were incorporated into the prepared TCRbeta library. Using its own MiXCR run on the PCR reads, TCRdb lists one record per CDR3 protein. The repertoire includes 540,000 or so distinct CDR3 sequences, more than 20% of them detected once, and 13% to 15% sits in the top ten. The source material was PBMCs, mostly from graft donor cells, sampled 360 days after TCRalphabeta/CD19-depleted stem cell transplant. The receptors come from a boy in the first two years of life who had a stem cell transplant for acute myeloid leukemia, so the T cells may come from the graft donor.

The gene calls are TRBV12-3 or TRBV12-4 and TRBJ2-7; D may be TRBD2 (6 bases). CDR3 length equals 14 residues. V lost 5 bases and J 3 bases, leaving 14 bases between the germline ends. The CDR3 nucleotides read TGTGCCAGCAGTCCCCGGGACTTTCACTACGAGCAGTACTTC. This codes for CASSPRDFHYEQYF.

The rearrangement uses TRBV7-9 and TRBJ2-7; D unclear. This CDR3 contains 16 residues. V lost 4 bases and J 3 bases, leaving 19 bases between the germline ends. Germline V gene data show CDR1 as SEHNR and CDR2 as FQNEAQ (reference sequence). The CDR3: CASSSKDGRPFYEQYF. DNA of the CDR3: TGTGCCAGCAGCTCTAAGGACGGAAGACCATTCTACGAGCAGTACTTC.

The genes are TRBV12-3 or TRBV12-4 and TRBJ1-4, with 10 positions matching TRBD1. The CDR3 contains 14 residues. J gave up 7 bases and V 6 bases, and 5 bases lay outside the gene matches. The chain's CDR3 is CASSLTGGLEKLFF. The CDR3 region has the DNA TGTGCCAGCAGCTTGACAGGGGGCCTTGAAAAACTGTTTTTT.

This clonotype came up many times. The chain joins TRBV25-1 to TRBJ2-5, with TRBD2 as a possible D gene (5 bases). V was cut by 4 bases and J by 3 bases, with 9 bases left in between. This CDR3 comprises 13 residues. Germline values: CDR1 MGHDK, CDR2 SYGVNS. The DNA of the CDR3 is TGTGCCAGCAGTGTAACTAGGAAAGAGACCCAGTACTTC. Its translation is CASSVTRKETQYF.

Many counts were recorded for this clonotype. This chain links TRBV27 with TRBJ2-1; D not certain. Germline V gene data show CDR1 as MNHEY and CDR2 as SMNVEV (reference sequence). The CDR3 extends over 14 amino acids. The V and J ends lost 4 bases and 8 bases respectively, with 15 bases between them. The CDR3 DNA sequence: TGTGCCAGCAGTTCTTATGACGGTGGGGATGAGCAGTTCTTC. Translating it yields CASSSYDGGDEQFF.

The V call is TRBV29-1, the J call TRBJ2-6, with TRBD1 matching 8 bases. The CDR3 sequence is 14 residues long. Germline V gene sequence: CDR1 SQVTM, CDR2 ANQGSEA. Trimming removed 7 bases from V and 4 bases from J; junction bases left unmatched: 6. CDR3 region: CSAGQVGGANVLTF. In DNA, the CDR3 is TGCAGCGCGGGACAGGTGGGGGGGGCCAACGTCCTGACTTTC. Variable domain in full (rest from reference TRBV29-1 and TRBJ2-6): SAVISQKPSRDICQRGTSLTIQCQVDSQVTMMFWYRQQPGQSLTLIATANQGSEATYESGFVIDKFPISRPNLTFSTLTVSNMSPEDSSIYLCSAGQVGGANVLTFGAGSRLTVL.

As regards this clonotype: At one end the junction does not follow the germline gene, possibly because of a read error. The chain uses TRBV4-3 and TRBJ2-4, with no clear D. CDR1 is LGHNA and CDR2 is YSLEER in the germline V gene. This CDR3 is 17 amino acids long. The CDR3 here is CASSQDLDRASWATLNF. The DNA for the CDR3 is TGCGCCAGCAGCCAAGATTTGGACCGGGCGAGTTGGGCTACCCTAAACTTC.

A few counts support this clonotype. This chain connects TRBV20-1 to TRBJ2-3, with 14 bases matching TRBD2. V shed 1 base and J 7 bases; nucleotides not matched to a gene: 10. The germline V gene encodes CDR1 DFQATT and CDR2 SNEGSKA (reference sequence). The CDR3 length is 17 residues. CDR3 sequence reads: CSARAQGLAGGHNTQYF. DNA of the CDR3: TGCAGTGCTAGAGCTCAAGGACTAGCGGGGGGCCATAATACGCAGTATTTT.

The table lists this clonotype with a few counts. The chain carries TRBV6-1 and TRBJ1-1, with 11 bases fitting TRBD1. The germline CDR1 and CDR2 sequences are MNHNS and SASEGT. The CDR3 is 16 residues long. Trimming removed 6 bases from V and 5 bases from J; junction bases left unmatched: 11. DNA for the CDR3: TGTGCCAGCAGCGCCGCACCGGGACAGGGGGGGACTGAAGCTTTCTTT. Translation: CASSAAPGQGGTEAFF.

The chain joins TRBV5-1 to TRBJ1-1; D gene ambiguous. The V and J ends lost 0 bases and 4 bases respectively, with 13 bases between them. CDR1 and CDR2 from the germline V gene are SGHRS and YFSETQ. The CDR3 has 15 amino acids. The CDR3 region is CASSLDPEGFTEAFF. The CDR3 nucleotides read TGCGCCAGCAGCTTGGATCCGGAGGGATTCACTGAAGCTTTCTTT.

In this sample, this clonotype turned up many times. This sequence joins TRBV4-1 and TRBJ2-3, with D tentatively TRBD2 (6 bases). The germline V gene encodes CDR1 MGHRA and CDR2 YSYEKL. Trimming removed 3 bases from V and 1 base from J, with 8 bases in between. This CDR3 region has 14 residues. CDR3 amino acids: CASSHPGGTDTQYF. CDR3 DNA: TGCGCCAGCAGCCACCCGGGGGGCACAGATACGCAGTATTTT.

The J gene is TRBJ2-1, the V gene TRBV9; TRBD2 might be the D (5 bases). V lost 0 bases and J lost 0, with 13 bases in between. The CDR3 sequence is 17 residues long. CDR1 is SGDLS, CDR2 YYNGEE, per germline. The chain's CDR3 is CASSVESTGSSYNEQFF. The CDR3 nucleotides are TGTGCCAGCAGCGTAGAAAGCACTGGGAGCTCCTACAATGAGCAGTTCTTC.

The rearrangement uses TRBV29-1 and TRBJ2-5, with TRBD2 identical over 10 bases. The CDR3 has 14 residues. Per the germline V gene, CDR1 is SQVTM and CDR2 is ANQGSEA. V trimming: 4 bases; J trimming: 5 bases; junction bases outside the gene matches: 7. CDR3 bases: TGCAGCGTTGCTCCTAGCGGGGGTAAGGAGACCCAGTACTTC. The encoded protein is CSVAPSGGKETQYF.

This clonotype was seen repeatedly, ten times or more. This chain links TRBV7-2 with TRBJ2-3; 10 bases map to TRBD2. After removal of 1 base from V and 5 bases from J, the junction contained 6 bases not matched to a gene. The length of the CDR3 is 16 residues. In germline, CDR1 is SGHTA, CDR2 FQGNSA. CDR3: CASSLGAGGYGDTQYF. The CDR3 region has the DNA TGTGCCAGCAGCTTAGGAGCGGGGGGGTATGGAGATACGCAGTATTTT.

The chain is built from TRBV6-1 and TRBJ1-4; weak D call: TRBD1 (6 bases). There are 16 residues in the CDR3. In germline, CDR1 is MNHNS, CDR2 SASEGT. The V end was cut by 6 bases, the J end by 5 bases, with 19 bases between. CDR3 sequence reads: CASRKDLGHNNEKLFF. CDR3 bases: TGTGCCAGCAGAAAAGACTTGGGACATAACAATGAAAAACTGTTTTTT.

The chain has TRBV2 and TRBJ2-7, with a tentative D call TRBD2 (5 bases). V shed 1 base and J shed 4 bases, with 11 bases lying between them. The germline V gene has CDR1 SNHLY and CDR2 FYNNEI. This CDR3 is built from 14 residues. The CDR3, as DNA: TGTGCCAGCAGTGAAGGAGGGAAAGCGTACGAGCAGTACTTC. The encoded protein is CASSEGGKAYEQYF.

The sample holds a few counts of this clonotype. The V call is TRBV7-9, the J call TRBJ1-2; D unresolved. Germline V gives CDR1 SEHNR, CDR2 FQNEAQ (reference sequence). The CDR3 spans 13 residues. V was pared by 5 bases and J by 8 bases, with 15 bases between. The CDR3 DNA is TGTGCCAGCAGCAGTAGTGGCGGGTCCGGCTACACCTTC. Protein product: CASSSSGGSGYTF.

The V call is TRBV5-1, the J call TRBJ2-7; 8 nucleotides match TRBD1. Germline trimming cut 5 bases from V and 5 bases from J; bases unmatched to any gene: 12. The CDR3 covers 15 residues. Germline CDR1 reads SGHRS; CDR2 reads YFSETQ. The CDR3 here is CASRPATGGIHEQYF. The CDR3 DNA reads as TGCGCCAGCAGGCCTGCAACAGGGGGAATCCACGAGCAGTACTTC.

In its sample, this clonotype was seen a few times. This chain links TRBV6-2 or TRBV6-3 with TRBJ2-7; a weak D match, TRBD2 (6 bases). Germline V gene data show CDR1 as MNHEY and CDR2 as SVGEGT. Trimming removed 4 bases at V and 5 bases at J, with 15 bases between. This CDR3 is built from 14 residues. As DNA, the CDR3 is TGTGCCAGCAGTTCCGGGACTGAGAAACACGAGCAGTACTTC. It encodes CASSSGTEKHEQYF.

This clonotype has more than one count but fewer than ten. This chain links TRBV12-3 or TRBV12-4 with TRBJ1-1; D gene ambiguous. Trimming shortened V by 2 bases and J by 4 bases, and 11 bases separated the two germline ends. The CDR3 totals 14 residues. CDR3 DNA: TGTGCCAGCAGTTTATCAGCCTCGGGCACTGAAGCTTTCTTT. Amino acid sequence: CASSLSASGTEAFF.

This chain joins TRBV25-1 and TRBJ2-7, with D possibly matching TRBD2 (7 bases). Trimming left V 5 bases short and J 2 bases short, with 16 bases between. From germline, CDR1 is MGHDK and CDR2 SYGVNS. CDR3 size: 15 residues. CDR3 region: CASSSGGSKTYEQYF. The CDR3 bases are TGTGCCAGCAGTTCGGGGGGCTCTAAGACCTACGAGCAGTACTTC.

This clonotype was counted a few times. The chain is built from TRBV20-1 and TRBJ2-3, with 10 bases that match TRBD2. The V gene's germline CDR1 is DFQATT and CDR2 SNEGSKA (reference sequence). The CDR3 extends over 14 amino acids. Trimming at V came to 6 bases and at J to 6 bases, leaving 9 bases not matched to a gene. The CDR3 nucleotides read TGCAGTGCCCTACGGACTAGCGGATCGGATACGCAGTATTTT. Translation: CSALRTSGSDTQYF.

The V call is TRBV6-1, the J call TRBJ2-3; the match to TRBD2 covers 10 bases. V was pared by 0 bases and J by 2 bases, with 5 bases of the junction left unmatched. The CDR3 totals 17 residues. The germline CDR1 and CDR2 sequences are MNHNS and SASEGT. For the CDR3, the DNA is TGTGCCAGCAGTGAAGCGCTACTAGCGGGGCCCACAGATACGCAGTATTTT. Its protein is CASSEALLAGPTDTQYF.

This rearrangement joins TRBV27 to TRBJ2-3; perhaps TRBD2 as D (5 bases). V shed 3 bases and J shed 8 bases, with 12 bases lying between them. This CDR3 has 13 residues. Germline V lookup: CDR1 MNHEY, CDR2 SMNVEV (reference sequence). The CDR3, as DNA: TGTGCCAGCAGTTTTCGGGAAATGGGTACGCAGTATTTT. Amino acids: CASSFREMGTQYF.

This clonotype occurred once. V usage is TRBV12-3 or TRBV12-4 and J usage is TRBJ1-5; D gene ambiguous. This CDR3 is built from 15 residues. V was pared by 1 base and J by 3 bases, with 10 bases between. The CDR3 is CASSLGEFLNQPQHF. The CDR3, as DNA: TGTGCCAGCAGTTTAGGAGAGTTTCTCAATCAGCCCCAGCATTTT.

This clonotype has a count of ten or more. CDR3 loop: CASSARDSYNQPQHF. The CDR3 nucleotides read TGTGCCAGCAGCGCCCGGGACAGCTACAATCAGCCCCAGCATTTT. J is TRBJ1-5 and V is TRBV12-3 or TRBV12-4; 7 nucleotides align to TRBD1. Losses at the gene ends were 6 bases for V and 3 bases for J; bases not matched to a gene: 8. This CDR3 has 15 residues.

This clonotype came up a few times. V is TRBV6-1 and J is TRBJ2-4, with 14 bases matching TRBD2. V lost 6 bases and J lost 2; bases outside the gene matches: 9. Germline V gives CDR1 MNHNS, CDR2 SASEGT. This CDR3 is 18 amino acids long. The DNA of the CDR3 is TGTGCCAGCAGCCTGACTAGCGGGGGGGCTGGAACCAAAAACATTCAGTACTTC. Translation: CASSLTSGGAGTKNIQYF.

The table lists this clonotype with many counts. The chain links TRBV20-1 to TRBJ2-3, with 8 bases identical to TRBD2. Germline values: CDR1 DFQATT, CDR2 SNEGSKA (reference sequence). V gave up 7 bases and J gave up 10 bases; unmatched junction bases: 16. This CDR3 is 14 amino acids long. CDR3: CSVDRGGLGFAQYF. The DNA for the CDR3 is TGCAGTGTCGATCGGGGGGGCCTTGGGTTTGCGCAGTATTTT.

The chain employs TRBV7-9 and TRBJ2-3, with a possible D match to TRBD2 (6 bases). This CDR3 is built from 14 residues. The germline V gene has CDR1 SEHNR and CDR2 FQNEAQ (reference sequence). V gave up 4 bases and J gave up 2 bases, with 10 bases separating them. CDR3 sequence reads: CASSWEEYTDTQYF. The CDR3 region has the DNA TGTGCCAGCAGCTGGGAGGAGTACACAGATACGCAGTATTTT.

V gene TRBV7-9 combines with J gene TRBJ2-4; TRBD2 might be the D (5 bases). The germline gives CDR1 SEHNR, CDR2 FQNEAQ (reference sequence). Trimming pared 3 bases from V and 1 base from J, leaving 13 bases between. This CDR3 spans 16 amino acids. The CDR3 DNA sequence: TGTGCCAGCAGCTTTCAACGTTCGGGGGCCAAAAACATTCAGTACTTC. Protein sequence: CASSFQRSGAKNIQYF.